This T cell receptor beta chain was recovered during a study of long-term antiretroviral therapy in people with HIV. Version v3.0 of the immunoSEQ assay ran at survey level. Sequencing aimed at roughly 40,000-55,000 T-cell genomes per sample. TCRdb keeps only in-frame clones here, not all; method: immunoSEQ multiplex PCR. The profile shows more than 20,000 clones, 85% of them singletons. This clone was counted a single time. As yet, its antigen is unknown. Study-wide findings and caveats: Investigators report no available data on ART adherence, viral resistance or therapy changes. Dominant in the repertoire at all time points were clones expanded before ART.

The CDR3 covers 18 residues. CDR1 is LNHNV and CDR2 is YYDKDF in the germline V gene (reference sequence). The V gene end was trimmed by 0 bases and the J gene end by 3 bases; junction bases not matched to a gene: 5. The sequencing used unsorted PBMCs, collected 2.3 years after starting antiretroviral therapy. The sequence derives from a man aged 35 to 55 with HIV. This chain links TRBV15 with TRBJ2-2, with 12 bases fitting TRBD2. As DNA, the CDR3 is TGTGCCACCAGCAGAGATCCTAGCGGGAGGGTCGACACCGGGGAGCTGTTTTTT. Translated: CATSRDPSGRVDTGELFF.